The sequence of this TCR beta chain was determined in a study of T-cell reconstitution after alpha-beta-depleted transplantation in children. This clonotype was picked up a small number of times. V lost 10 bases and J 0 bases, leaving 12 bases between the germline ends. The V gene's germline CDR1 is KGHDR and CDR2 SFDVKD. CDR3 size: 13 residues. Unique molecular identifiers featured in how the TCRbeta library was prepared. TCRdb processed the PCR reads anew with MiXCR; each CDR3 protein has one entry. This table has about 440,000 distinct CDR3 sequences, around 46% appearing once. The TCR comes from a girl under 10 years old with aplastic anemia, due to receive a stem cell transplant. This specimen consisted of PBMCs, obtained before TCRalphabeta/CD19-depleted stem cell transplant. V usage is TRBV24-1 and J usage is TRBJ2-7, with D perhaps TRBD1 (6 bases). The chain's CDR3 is CATTCRGSYEQYF. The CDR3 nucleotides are TGTGCCACGACGTGCAGGGGCTCCTACGAGCAGTACTTC.